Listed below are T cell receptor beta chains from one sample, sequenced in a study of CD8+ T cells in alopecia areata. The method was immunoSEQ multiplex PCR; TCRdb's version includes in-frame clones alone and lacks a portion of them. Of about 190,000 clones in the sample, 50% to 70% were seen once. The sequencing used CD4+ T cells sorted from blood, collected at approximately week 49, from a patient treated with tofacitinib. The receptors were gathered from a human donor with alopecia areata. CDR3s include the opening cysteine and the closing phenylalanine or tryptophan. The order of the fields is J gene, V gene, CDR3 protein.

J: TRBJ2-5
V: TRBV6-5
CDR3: CASSYVQGRETQYF

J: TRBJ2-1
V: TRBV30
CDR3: CAAQDVYNEQFF

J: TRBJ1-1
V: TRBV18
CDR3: CASSPRTGGRSTEAFF

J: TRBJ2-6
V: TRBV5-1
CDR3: CASSLDRGANVLTF

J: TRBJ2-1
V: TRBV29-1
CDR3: CSVGTSYNEQFF

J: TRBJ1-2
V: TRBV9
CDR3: CASSVRTEDGYTF

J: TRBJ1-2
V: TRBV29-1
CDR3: CSVRTLLNYGYTF

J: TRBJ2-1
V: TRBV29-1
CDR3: CSVESGTPYNEQFF

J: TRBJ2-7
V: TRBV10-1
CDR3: CASSELAGASEQYF

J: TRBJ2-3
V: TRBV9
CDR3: CASSAARGYTDTQYF

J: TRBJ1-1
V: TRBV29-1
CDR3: CSVEEREAFF

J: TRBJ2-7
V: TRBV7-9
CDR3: CASSPGGASEEQYF

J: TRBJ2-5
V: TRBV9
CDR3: CASSFGETQYF

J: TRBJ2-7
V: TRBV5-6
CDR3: CASSSARGPYEQYF

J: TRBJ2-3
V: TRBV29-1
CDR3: CSVDGLAYTDTQYF

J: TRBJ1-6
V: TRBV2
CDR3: CASSRDRGLGSPLHF

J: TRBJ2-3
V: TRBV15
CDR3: CATALAETDTQYF

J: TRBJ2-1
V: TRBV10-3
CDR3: CATAGGPGEQFF

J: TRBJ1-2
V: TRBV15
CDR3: CATSKGTSNEKGYTF

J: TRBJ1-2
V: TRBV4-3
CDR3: CASSQVPVANYGYTF

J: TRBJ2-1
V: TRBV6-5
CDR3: CAILNPGRNNEQFF

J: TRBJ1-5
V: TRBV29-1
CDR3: CSVARDENQPQHF

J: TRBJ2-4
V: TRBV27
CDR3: CASSRDSKNIQYF

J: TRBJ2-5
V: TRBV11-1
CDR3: CASSLQGRNIQETQYF

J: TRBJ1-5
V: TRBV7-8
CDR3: CASSLAGTVGPQHF

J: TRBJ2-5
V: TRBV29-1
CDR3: CSVEDLIRRGRETQYF

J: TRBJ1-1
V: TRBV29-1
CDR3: CSVAWTLNTEAFF

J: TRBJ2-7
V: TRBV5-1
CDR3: CASSPTTASYEQYF

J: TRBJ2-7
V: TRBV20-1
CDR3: CSAGTNYEQYF

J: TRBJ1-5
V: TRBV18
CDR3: CASSPKQARGSNQPQHF

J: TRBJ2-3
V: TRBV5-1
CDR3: CASSDWLQGLEDDTQYF

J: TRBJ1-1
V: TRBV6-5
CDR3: CASSVRQGRTEAFF

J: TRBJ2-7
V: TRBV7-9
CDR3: CASSLRLAGGPDEQYF

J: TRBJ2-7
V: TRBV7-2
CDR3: CASSHFRDRPYEQYF

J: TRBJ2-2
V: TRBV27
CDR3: CASALYWGTGELFF

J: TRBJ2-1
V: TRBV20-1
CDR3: CSAAPQFF

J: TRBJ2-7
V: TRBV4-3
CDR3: CASSQEGRGQDRTYEQYF

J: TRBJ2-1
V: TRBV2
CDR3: CASSLIDEQFF

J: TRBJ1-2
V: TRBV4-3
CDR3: CASSQELQGSGYGYTF

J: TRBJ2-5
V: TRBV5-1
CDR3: CASSGNRGGETQYF

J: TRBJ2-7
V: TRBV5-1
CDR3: CASSSGQAASYEQYF

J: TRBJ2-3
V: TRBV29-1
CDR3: CSVEEGRGDTQYF

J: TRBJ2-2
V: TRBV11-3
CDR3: CASSQTGWGTGELFF

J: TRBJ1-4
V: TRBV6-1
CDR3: CASSDGPFRFF

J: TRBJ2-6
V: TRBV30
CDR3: CASWGSGANVLTF

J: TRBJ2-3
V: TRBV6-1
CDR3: CASSLSGPTTDTQYF